Listed here are 6 T cell receptor beta chains from one sample, sequenced in a study of blood T cell repertoires in COVID-19. Only in-frame clones appear in the TCRdb table, and some are missing; sequencing was by immunoSEQ multiplex PCR. The sample holds 20,000 to 25,000 clones, approximately 90% seen once. Sequenced: peripheral blood. All receptors derive from a man aged 50-60 years with active COVID-19.

The chain links TRBV4-1 to TRBJ1-3; 8 bases are a match to TRBD1. CDR1 and CDR2 from the germline V gene are MGHRA and YSYEKL. J lost 1 base, V lost 1 base, and 3 bases had no gene match. The length of the CDR3 is 16 residues. As DNA, the CDR3 is TGCGCCAGCAGCCAAGGACAGGGGCTTTCTGGAAACACCATATATTTT. It specifies CASSQGQGLSGNTIYF.

This clone appeared once. The CDR3 DNA follows: TGTGCCTGGGACCACAGGGTAACGAACTATGGCTACACCTTC. Its translation: CAWDHRVTNYGYTF. V gene TRBV30 combines with J gene TRBJ1-2; maybe TRBD1 (6 bases). This CDR3 is built from 14 residues. Trimming shortened V by 5 bases and J by 2 bases, and 15 bases separated the two germline ends. Germline V gene lookup returns CDR1 GTSNPN and CDR2 SVGIG (reference sequence).

The chain recombines TRBV12-2 with TRBJ2-3; TRBD2, the D gene given by the table, was not confirmed from the DNA. TRBV12-2 is reported as a pseudogene. This CDR3 spans 16 amino acids. The DNA for the CDR3 is TGTGCAAGTCGCTTAGCGATGCTAGCGGGGGGATGGACGCAGTATTTT. Its protein product is CASRLAMLAGGWTQYF.

This clone has only one observation. CDR3 bases: TGCGCCAGCAGCTCTCAGCGTGCTAGCACAGATACGCAGTATTTT. Translating it yields CASSSQRASTDTQYF. The rearrangement links TRBV5-1 to TRBJ2-3; D is unclear. The germline V gene has CDR1 SGHRS and CDR2 YFSETQ. The CDR3 has 15 residues. V lost 3 bases and J lost 0, with 11 bases in between.

This clone has a single count. The J gene is TRBJ1-2, the V gene TRBV9; D is possibly TRBD1 (6 bases). Germline-derived CDR1 and CDR2 are SGDLS and YYNGEE. The V gene lost 4 bases and the J gene lost 6 bases, with 19 bases spanning the gap. CDR3 length: 15 amino acids. The CDR3 is CASSSETGLRDGYTF. For the CDR3, the DNA is TGTGCCAGCAGCTCAGAGACAGGTCTAAGGGATGGCTACACCTTC.

V gene TRBV6-1 combines with J gene TRBJ2-7, with 9 nucleotides matching TRBD2. V shed 0 bases, J shed 0 bases, and the junction held 9 bases outside the gene matches. The CDR3 sequence is 18 residues long. The V gene's germline CDR1 is MNHNS and CDR2 SASEGT. The CDR3 reads CASSEAPWLAGTSYEQYF. The CDR3 DNA sequence: TGTGCCAGCAGTGAAGCGCCTTGGCTAGCGGGGACCTCCTACGAGCAGTACTTC.